Listed below are T cell receptor beta chains from one sample, sequenced in a study of shared clonotypes between healthy human individuals. The repertoire was sequenced with immunoSEQ multiplex PCR; TCRdb's copy has only in-frame clones and lacks some. The sample lists about 680,000 clones, more than 70% occurring once. Sequenced sample: memory CD4+ T cells sorted from blood. The receptor set was obtained from a woman in her thirties in good health. Each CDR3 is given with its conserved first and last residue. A D gene is named only where the DNA matches it firmly. Some rows mark clone size as missing; the rest say once, few, many or name a class of expanded clone.

v_gene: TRBV10-3
d_gene: TRBD2
abundance: .
j_gene: TRBJ2-7
CDR3aa: CAISGDGTSGNYEQYF
CDR3nt: TGTGCCATCAGTGGGGACGGAACTAGCGGGAACTACGAGCAGTACTTC

v_gene: TRBV30
d_gene: .
abundance: .
j_gene: TRBJ1-2
CDR3aa: CAFGGAGGGRIYGYTF
CDR3nt: TGTGCCTTCGGGGGGGCAGGAGGTGGGAGGATTTATGGCTACACCTTC

v_gene: TRBV30
d_gene: TRBD1
abundance: .
j_gene: TRBJ1-5
CDR3aa: CAWSRMTGSDQPQHF
CDR3nt: TGTGCCTGGAGTCGTATGACAGGGTCAGATCAGCCCCAGCATTTT

v_gene: TRBV9
d_gene: .
abundance: .
j_gene: TRBJ1-5
CDR3aa: CASSVGPNQPQHF
CDR3nt: TGTGCCAGCAGCGTCGGACCCAATCAGCCCCAGCATTTT

v_gene: TRBV6-6
d_gene: .
abundance: .
j_gene: TRBJ2-3
CDR3aa: CASRGTSTSTDTQYF
CDR3nt: TGTGCCAGCAGGGGGACCTCGACTAGCACAGATACGCAGTATTTT

v_gene: TRBV10-2
d_gene: TRBD1
abundance: .
j_gene: TRBJ1-4
CDR3aa: CASTPGQGGKLFF
CDR3nt: TGCGCCAGCACACCTGGACAGGGTGGAAAACTGTTTTTT

v_gene: TRBV2
d_gene: TRBD2
abundance: .
j_gene: TRBJ2-5
CDR3aa: CASSGGTSGRETQYF
CDR3nt: TGTGCCAGCAGTGGCGGGACTAGCGGGAGAGAGACCCAGTACTTC

v_gene: TRBV5-4
d_gene: .
abundance: .
j_gene: TRBJ1-1
CDR3aa: CASSVLPLDSEAFF
CDR3nt: TGTGCCAGCAGCGTTCTACCCTTAGACTCCGAAGCTTTCTTT

v_gene: TRBV14
d_gene: .
abundance: .
j_gene: TRBJ2-7
CDR3aa: CASSLKLGRSYEQYF
CDR3nt: TGTGCCAGCAGCCTTAAGTTGGGACGCAGCTACGAGCAGTACTTC

v_gene: TRBV6-1
d_gene: TRBD1
abundance: .
j_gene: TRBJ1-2
CDR3aa: CASSTTGTGYGYTF
CDR3nt: TGTGCCAGCAGTACCACCGGGACAGGCTATGGCTACACCTTC

v_gene: TRBV6-5
d_gene: TRBD2
abundance: few
j_gene: TRBJ2-1
CDR3aa: CASSYLLAGVGGEQFF
CDR3nt: TGTGCCAGCAGTTACTTACTAGCGGGAGTTGGAGGAGAGCAGTTCTTC

v_gene: TRBV28
d_gene: .
abundance: .
j_gene: TRBJ1-5
CDR3aa: CASSLGGSFNQPQHF
CDR3nt: TGTGCCAGCAGTCTCGGGGGCAGCTTCAATCAGCCCCAGCATTTT

v_gene: TRBV27
d_gene: .
abundance: .
j_gene: TRBJ2-1
CDR3aa: CASSLNGGYNEQFF
CDR3nt: TGTGCCAGCAGTTTAAATGGGGGCTACAATGAGCAGTTCTTC

v_gene: TRBV19
d_gene: .
abundance: .
j_gene: TRBJ2-3
CDR3aa: CASSMEQGRTDTQYF
CDR3nt: TGTGCCAGTAGTATGGAGCAGGGAAGGACAGATACGCAGTATTTT

v_gene: TRBV6-5
d_gene: TRBD2
abundance: .
j_gene: TRBJ2-5
CDR3aa: CASSRGGRETQYF
CDR3nt: TGTGCCAGCAGCCGGGGGGGGCGAGAGACCCAGTACTTC

v_gene: TRBV11-2
d_gene: .
abundance: few
j_gene: TRBJ2-3
CDR3aa: CASSLAGAGTDTQYF
CDR3nt: TGTGCCAGCAGCTTAGCGGGGGCCGGCACAGATACGCAGTATTTT

v_gene: TRBV7-9
d_gene: TRBD1
abundance: .
j_gene: TRBJ2-7
CDR3aa: CASSQLTGIHEQYF
CDR3nt: TGTGCCAGCAGCCAACTGACAGGGATCCACGAGCAGTACTTC

v_gene: TRBV5-1
d_gene: TRBD2
abundance: .
j_gene: TRBJ2-2
CDR3aa: CASSLTSGTVGELFF
CDR3nt: TGCGCCAGCAGCTTGACTAGCGGGACGGTCGGGGAGCTGTTTTTT

v_gene: TRBV2
d_gene: .
abundance: .
j_gene: TRBJ2-3
CDR3aa: CASRWQTSTDTQYF
CDR3nt: TGTGCCAGCCGTTGGCAGACTAGCACAGATACGCAGTATTTT

v_gene: TRBV27
d_gene: .
abundance: .
j_gene: TRBJ2-6
CDR3aa: CASSLGAVGANVLTF
CDR3nt: TGTGCCAGCAGTTTGGGGGCGGTGGGGGCCAACGTCCTGACTTTC

v_gene: TRBV6-1
d_gene: .
abundance: .
j_gene: TRBJ1-5
CDR3aa: CASSRGNQPQHF
CDR3nt: TGTGCCAGCAGTCGGGGCAATCAGCCCCAGCATTTT

v_gene: TRBV9
d_gene: .
abundance: .
j_gene: TRBJ2-1
CDR3aa: CASSVAGYTPYNEQFF
CDR3nt: TGTGCCAGCAGCGTAGCCGGGTATACCCCCTACAATGAGCAGTTCTTC

v_gene: TRBV9
d_gene: .
abundance: .
j_gene: TRBJ2-4
CDR3aa: CASSVGGRWKNIQYF
CDR3nt: TGTGCCAGCAGCGTAGGCGGCCGGTGGAAAAACATTCAGTACTTC

v_gene: TRBV5-1
d_gene: TRBD2
abundance: .
j_gene: TRBJ2-3
CDR3aa: CASSPLAGPFKDTQYF
CDR3nt: TGCGCCAGCAGCCCACTAGCGGGACCATTCAAAGATACGCAGTATTTT

v_gene: TRBV6-4
d_gene: TRBD1
abundance: .
j_gene: TRBJ2-5
CDR3aa: CASSAGTGDMETQYF
CDR3nt: TGTGCCAGCAGTGCCGGAACAGGGGATATGGAGACCCAGTACTTC

v_gene: TRBV28
d_gene: .
abundance: many
j_gene: TRBJ2-2
CDR3aa: CASSSGGRYTGELFF
CDR3nt: TGTGCCAGCAGTTCGGGGGGCAGGTACACCGGGGAGCTGTTTTTT

v_gene: TRBV11-2
d_gene: TRBD1
abundance: .
j_gene: TRBJ2-7
CDR3aa: CASSAARTGFHEQYF
CDR3nt: TGTGCCAGCAGCGCAGCCCGGACAGGGTTCCACGAGCAGTACTTC

v_gene: TRBV5-1
d_gene: TRBD2
abundance: once
j_gene: TRBJ2-3
CDR3aa: CASSDGTSVRTDTQYF
CDR3nt: TGCGCCAGCAGCGACGGGACTAGCGTGCGCACAGATACGCAGTATTTT

v_gene: TRBV28
d_gene: .
abundance: .
j_gene: TRBJ1-2
CDR3aa: CASSLPQGAWGYTF
CDR3nt: TGTGCCAGCAGTCTCCCCCAGGGTGCGTGGGGCTACACCTTC

v_gene: TRBV28
d_gene: TRBD1
abundance: few
j_gene: TRBJ1-5
CDR3aa: CASMRDRNQPQHF
CDR3nt: TGTGCCAGCATGAGGGACAGGAATCAGCCCCAGCATTTT

v_gene: TRBV5-1
d_gene: .
abundance: once
j_gene: TRBJ2-2
CDR3aa: CASSLGDTGELFF
CDR3nt: TGCGCCAGCAGCTTGGGCGACACCGGGGAGCTGTTTTTT

v_gene: TRBV15
d_gene: TRBD1
abundance: once
j_gene: TRBJ2-5
CDR3aa: CATSRGGQAQETQYF
CDR3nt: TGTGCCACCAGCAGAGGGGGACAGGCCCAAGAGACCCAGTACTTC

v_gene: TRBV5-1
d_gene: .
abundance: once
j_gene: TRBJ2-7
CDR3aa: CASSLEVPSNEQYF
CDR3nt: TGCGCCAGCAGCTTGGAAGTCCCTTCCAACGAGCAGTACTTC

v_gene: TRBV10-3
d_gene: .
abundance: .
j_gene: TRBJ1-5
CDR3aa: CATLGEGNQPQHF
CDR3nt: TGTGCCACGCTTGGGGAAGGCAATCAGCCCCAGCATTTT

v_gene: TRBV6-6
d_gene: TRBD2
abundance: .
j_gene: TRBJ2-5
CDR3aa: CASSLGRGQETQYF
CDR3nt: TGTGCCAGCAGCCTCGGGAGGGGCCAAGAGACCCAGTACTTC

v_gene: TRBV7-2
d_gene: .
abundance: .
j_gene: TRBJ2-7
CDR3aa: CASSLGTQPLSYEQYF
CDR3nt: TGTGCCAGCAGCTTAGGCACACAGCCCCTCTCCTACGAGCAGTACTTC

v_gene: TRBV4-1
d_gene: .
abundance: .
j_gene: TRBJ1-3
CDR3aa: CASSQDEVGNTIYF
CDR3nt: TGCGCCAGCAGCCAAGACGAGGTCGGAAACACCATATATTTT

v_gene: TRBV5-1
d_gene: .
abundance: .
j_gene: TRBJ2-1
CDR3aa: CASSPGHEGPNEQFF
CDR3nt: TGCGCCAGCAGCCCGGGACATGAGGGACCCAATGAGCAGTTCTTC

v_gene: TRBV10-1
d_gene: .
abundance: .
j_gene: TRBJ2-3
CDR3aa: CASGPGHSTDTQYF
CDR3nt: TGCGCCAGCGGGCCAGGCCATTCCACAGATACGCAGTATTTT

v_gene: TRBV28
d_gene: .
abundance: once
j_gene: TRBJ2-7
CDR3aa: CASSFSYLGRFVEQYF
CDR3nt: TGTGCCAGCAGTTTTTCGTATCTGGGCAGGTTCGTCGAGCAGTACTTC

v_gene: TRBV28
d_gene: .
abundance: .
j_gene: TRBJ2-5
CDR3aa: CASSPRPAVEQYF
CDR3nt: TGTGCCAGCAGTCCCCGGCCGGCCGTAGAGCAGTACTTC

v_gene: TRBV6-6
d_gene: TRBD1
abundance: .
j_gene: TRBJ2-7
CDR3aa: CASNSDRERTYEQYF
CDR3nt: TGTGCCAGCAACTCGGACAGGGAGAGAACCTACGAGCAGTACTTC

v_gene: TRBV7-9
d_gene: .
abundance: .
j_gene: TRBJ1-3
CDR3aa: CASSKDSFTLFSGNTIYF
CDR3nt: TGTGCCAGCAGCAAGGACAGCTTCACCCTTTTCTCTGGAAACACCATATATTTT

v_gene: TRBV5-4
d_gene: TRBD2
abundance: .
j_gene: TRBJ2-1
CDR3aa: CASSGTRGGGEQFF
CDR3nt: TGTGCCAGCAGTGGGACTCGCGGGGGTGGTGAGCAGTTCTTC

v_gene: TRBV4-1
d_gene: .
abundance: many
j_gene: TRBJ2-7
CDR3aa: CASSPDIQREQYF
CDR3nt: TGCGCCAGCAGCCCGGACATCCAGCGTGAGCAGTACTTC

v_gene: TRBV11-2
d_gene: TRBD2
abundance: once
j_gene: TRBJ2-1
CDR3aa: CASRKTSGRVGEQFF
CDR3nt: TGTGCCAGCAGGAAGACTAGCGGGAGGGTCGGTGAGCAGTTCTTC

v_gene: TRBV27
d_gene: .
abundance: .
j_gene: TRBJ2-2
CDR3aa: CASRPGAKTGELFF
CDR3nt: TGTGCCAGCCGCCCGGGGGCTAAAACCGGGGAGCTGTTTTTT

v_gene: TRBV5-1
d_gene: TRBD1
abundance: few
j_gene: TRBJ1-3
CDR3aa: CASSVQGADGNTIYF
CDR3nt: TGCGCCAGCAGCGTACAGGGGGCTGATGGAAACACCATATATTTT

v_gene: TRBV5-1
d_gene: TRBD2
abundance: few
j_gene: TRBJ2-7
CDR3aa: CASSEGLVTHEQYF
CDR3nt: TGCGCCAGCAGCGAAGGACTAGTAACCCACGAGCAGTACTTC

v_gene: TRBV7-8
d_gene: TRBD2
abundance: .
j_gene: TRBJ2-2
CDR3aa: CASSISGRKGGELFF
CDR3nt: TGTGCCAGCAGCATTAGCGGGAGGAAGGGCGGGGAGCTGTTTTTT

v_gene: TRBV28
d_gene: .
abundance: once
j_gene: TRBJ1-1
CDR3aa: CASTNTGSGTEAFF
CDR3nt: TGTGCCAGCACCAACACAGGGTCGGGCACTGAAGCTTTCTTT

v_gene: TRBV7-3
d_gene: .
abundance: .
j_gene: TRBJ1-2
CDR3aa: CASSKDEDGYTF
CDR3nt: TGTGCCAGCAGTAAAGATGAGGATGGCTACACCTTC

v_gene: TRBV10-3
d_gene: .
abundance: .
j_gene: TRBJ2-2
CDR3aa: CATKTIDTGELFF
CDR3nt: TGTGCCACGAAGACTATCGACACCGGGGAGCTGTTTTTT